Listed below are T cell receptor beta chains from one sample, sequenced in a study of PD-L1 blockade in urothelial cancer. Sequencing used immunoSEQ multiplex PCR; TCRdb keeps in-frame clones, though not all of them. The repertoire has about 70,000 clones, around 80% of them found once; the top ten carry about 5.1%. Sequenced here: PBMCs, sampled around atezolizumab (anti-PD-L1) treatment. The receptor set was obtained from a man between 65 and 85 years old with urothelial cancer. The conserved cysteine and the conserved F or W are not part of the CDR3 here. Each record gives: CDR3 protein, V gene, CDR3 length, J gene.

cdr3_aa: ASSEYLPGLAGEWGYEQY
v_call: TRBV6-1
cdr3_length: 18
j_call: TRBJ2-7

cdr3_aa: ASSLVMGGTDTQY
v_call: TRBV7-9
cdr3_length: 13
j_call: TRBJ2-3

cdr3_aa: ASSPSTSGSYEQY
v_call: TRBV18
cdr3_length: 13
j_call: TRBJ2-7

cdr3_aa: ASSQDRQGRADTQY
v_call: TRBV5-1
cdr3_length: 14
j_call: TRBJ2-3

cdr3_aa: AWSASNSGNTIY
v_call: TRBV30
cdr3_length: 12
j_call: TRBJ1-3

cdr3_aa: SVGRQREGNEQF
v_call: TRBV29-1
cdr3_length: 12
j_call: TRBJ2-1

cdr3_aa: ATSRDRVTGELF
v_call: TRBV15
cdr3_length: 12
j_call: TRBJ2-2

cdr3_aa: ASSLVGGLSYEQY
v_call: TRBV5-4
cdr3_length: 13
j_call: TRBJ2-7

cdr3_aa: ASSPNRDRGREQETQY
v_call: TRBV5-1
cdr3_length: 16
j_call: TRBJ2-5

cdr3_aa: ASSFVDLGNEQY
v_call: TRBV5-6
cdr3_length: 12
j_call: TRBJ2-7

cdr3_aa: ASSPGTGPWTQY
v_call: TRBV18
cdr3_length: 12
j_call: TRBJ2-5

cdr3_aa: ASWSNRLRNTEAF
v_call: TRBV27
cdr3_length: 13
j_call: TRBJ1-1

cdr3_aa: SVEKRGIRERAVTDTQY
v_call: TRBV29-1
cdr3_length: 17
j_call: TRBJ2-3

cdr3_aa: ASSGGRNHNEQF
v_call: TRBV28
cdr3_length: 12
j_call: TRBJ2-1

cdr3_aa: ASSLSRDRGLNTEAF
v_call: TRBV5-1
cdr3_length: 15
j_call: TRBJ1-1

cdr3_aa: ASSAPTVNIQY
v_call: TRBV5-4
cdr3_length: 11
j_call: TRBJ2-4

cdr3_aa: ASSFRGNTIY
v_call: TRBV28
cdr3_length: 10
j_call: TRBJ1-3

cdr3_aa: ASSRDRGWSGNTIY
v_call: TRBV18
cdr3_length: 14
j_call: TRBJ1-3

cdr3_aa: ASSPGQGRSNQPQH
v_call: TRBV18
cdr3_length: 14
j_call: TRBJ1-5

cdr3_aa: ASSGIRGLGTDTQY
v_call: TRBV10-1
cdr3_length: 14
j_call: TRBJ2-3

cdr3_aa: ASSYSGSGNTGELF
v_call: TRBV6-6
cdr3_length: 14
j_call: TRBJ2-2

cdr3_aa: ASSPGLAGSTDTQY
v_call: TRBV5-4
cdr3_length: 14
j_call: TRBJ2-3

cdr3_aa: ASGQGAPETQY
v_call: TRBV28
cdr3_length: 11
j_call: TRBJ2-5

cdr3_aa: ASSPTGKPYEQY
v_call: TRBV4-1
cdr3_length: 12
j_call: TRBJ2-7

cdr3_aa: ASSLRSGDETQY
v_call: TRBV7-2
cdr3_length: 12
j_call: TRBJ2-5

cdr3_aa: ATSSQRGGAGGYT
v_call: TRBV15
cdr3_length: 13
j_call: TRBJ1-2

cdr3_aa: ASRPTGAFSGNTIY
v_call: TRBV27
cdr3_length: 14
j_call: TRBJ1-3

cdr3_aa: ASSVQEGTEAF
v_call: TRBV6-4
cdr3_length: 11
j_call: TRBJ1-1

cdr3_aa: ASSQYQETQY
v_call: TRBV7-8
cdr3_length: 10
j_call: TRBJ2-5

cdr3_aa: ASSIDLLSGNTGELF
v_call: TRBV19
cdr3_length: 15
j_call: TRBJ2-2

cdr3_aa: ASSFEGARTDTQY
v_call: TRBV5-1
cdr3_length: 13
j_call: TRBJ2-3

cdr3_aa: ASSRTGYEQY
v_call: TRBV9
cdr3_length: 10
j_call: TRBJ2-7

cdr3_aa: ASSPLNRPYDTGELF
v_call: TRBV4-1
cdr3_length: 15
j_call: TRBJ2-2

cdr3_aa: ASSPEGRPTQETQY
v_call: TRBV5-4
cdr3_length: 14
j_call: TRBJ2-5

cdr3_aa: ASSDNRQGETNEKLF
v_call: TRBV7-9
cdr3_length: 15
j_call: TRBJ1-4

cdr3_aa: ASSPQGTGYKETQY
v_call: TRBV28
cdr3_length: 14
j_call: TRBJ2-5

cdr3_aa: ASSWGEGETQY
v_call: TRBV6-1
cdr3_length: 11
j_call: TRBJ2-5

cdr3_aa: ASSAGQGARTDTQY
v_call: TRBV11-2
cdr3_length: 14
j_call: TRBJ2-3

cdr3_aa: ASSGAASGTQLPTYQETQY
v_call: TRBV9
cdr3_length: 19
j_call: TRBJ2-5

cdr3_aa: ASSQGGGNQPQH
v_call: TRBV7-6
cdr3_length: 12
j_call: TRBJ1-5

cdr3_aa: ASSLGGSPDTQY
v_call: TRBV28
cdr3_length: 12
j_call: TRBJ2-3

cdr3_aa: ASRGDRGNSNEKLF
v_call: TRBV10-2
cdr3_length: 14
j_call: TRBJ1-4

cdr3_aa: ASSLDLGPGNTIY
v_call: TRBV7-2
cdr3_length: 13
j_call: TRBJ1-3

cdr3_aa: ASSYSGDQPQH
v_call: TRBV6-5
cdr3_length: 11
j_call: TRBJ1-5

cdr3_aa: ASSPSRAYEQY
v_call: TRBV18
cdr3_length: 11
j_call: TRBJ2-7

cdr3_aa: ASSDYGAGGPSDEQF
v_call: TRBV6-4
cdr3_length: 15
j_call: TRBJ2-1

cdr3_aa: ASSVDRSSYEQY
v_call: TRBV6-1
cdr3_length: 12
j_call: TRBJ2-7

cdr3_aa: ASSPLLAGIQETQY
v_call: TRBV18
cdr3_length: 14
j_call: TRBJ2-5

cdr3_aa: ASSDRVDYGYT
v_call: TRBV10-1
cdr3_length: 11
j_call: TRBJ1-2

cdr3_aa: ASSRDYVGEQY
v_call: TRBV5-1
cdr3_length: 11
j_call: TRBJ2-7

cdr3_aa: ASSPASGRSDTQY
v_call: TRBV18
cdr3_length: 13
j_call: TRBJ2-3

cdr3_aa: ASSLGTSGHNEQF
v_call: TRBV5-6
cdr3_length: 13
j_call: TRBJ2-1

cdr3_aa: ASSLGTSSYEQY
v_call: TRBV6-1
cdr3_length: 12
j_call: TRBJ2-7

cdr3_aa: ASSEGAGTEAF
v_call: TRBV28
cdr3_length: 11
j_call: TRBJ1-1

cdr3_aa: ASSESKGGFYNEQF
v_call: TRBV2
cdr3_length: 14
j_call: TRBJ2-1